The clone carrying this T cell receptor (beta chain) has more than one count but fewer than ten. Germline values: CDR1 MNHNY, CDR2 SVGAGI (reference sequence). The CDR3 is 14 residues long. Between the trimmed V and J ends, which lost 8 bases and 6 bases, there was a span of 14 bases. The PCR employed 60 Vbeta primers together with 13 Jbeta primers. The protocol was immunoSEQ multiplex PCR, while the TCRdb copy is restricted to in-frame clones and leaves out a portion. The data contain around 190,000 clones, less than 85% of them seen just once; the ten biggest clones take up roughly 5%. The record originates from a study of cytomegalovirus exposure and HLA in healthy donors.

The chain uses TRBV6-6 and TRBJ1-6, with D possibly matching TRBD1 (6 bases). The sequenced sample consisted of PBMCs. The clonotype originates from a man aged 35 to 55 in good health and CMV-seronegative. The CDR3 region is CASPAGASNSPLHF. In DNA, the CDR3 is TGTGCCAGCCCCGCGGGGGCAAGTAATTCACCCCTCCACTTT.